The T cell receptor beta chain described here comes from a study of cytomegalovirus exposure and HLA in healthy donors. Study results and limitations: Common viral pathogens seemed, in a later analysis, to connect with several of the most significant clusters. Roughly even sequencing depth across donors was the assumption behind the presence/absence analyses. Researchers reported in a later analysis that a missense DCLRE1C variant was tied to TCR beta V- and J-gene trimming.

The PCR contained 60 Vbeta and 13 Jbeta primers. This table comes from immunoSEQ multiplex PCR, and its TCRdb copy is limited to in-frame clones, with some not included. The profile shows about 190,000 clones, about four fifths of them singletons. Regarding this clone: Its antigen is not identified.

Input material: PBMCs. This clonotype was obtained from a man aged 30 to 45 in good health and CMV-seropositive.

CDR3 in DNA: TGTGCCAGCAGCTTAGTCGGGGTCACTGAAGCTTTCTTT. Its protein is CASSLVGVTEAFF. The chain carries TRBV7-9 and TRBJ1-1; D unclear. The CDR3 is 13 amino acids. V was pared by 1 base and J by 4 bases, with 7 bases between. CDR1 and CDR2 (germline): SEHNR, FQNEAQ (reference sequence). The full variable domain, its missing parts supplied by reference TRBV7-9 and TRBJ1-1, is DTGVSQNPRHKITKRGQNVTFRCDPISEHNRLYWYRQTLGQGPEFLTYFQNEAQLEKSRLLSDRFSAERPKGSFSTLEIQRTEQGDSAMYLCASSLVGVTEAFFGQGTRLTVV.